This T cell receptor (beta chain) emerged from a study of graft-versus-host responses after intestinal transplantation. Study-level information: Recipients obtained multivisceral, liver-intestinal, or isolated intestinal transplants. Study outcomes and limitations: High graft-versus-host to host-versus-graft T cell clonal ratios marked allografts of patients with graft-donor macrochimerism. Researchers found GvH clones in recipient marrow, and some showed up first in ileum or blood.

The table came from immunoSEQ multiplex PCR; TCRdb's copy has only in-frame clones and leaves some out. The sample lists 90,000 to 150,000 clones, 90% to 95% occurring once. For this clone: The target antigen is unknown.

The germline V and J ends were trimmed by 5 bases and 9 bases, with 11 bases remaining between them. Germline V gives CDR1 SGHTA, CDR2 FQGNSA. This CDR3 is 13 amino acids long. This chain uses TRBV7-2 with TRBJ1-6, with D tentatively TRBD1 (5 bases). The TCR was taken from a human donor who received an intestinal transplant. The material was unstimulated CD8+ T cells sorted from spleen or lymph node cells, obtained before intestinal transplant. This CDR3 is CASSQGMVSPLHF. The CDR3 region has the DNA TGTGCCAGCAGCCAGGGTATGGTTTCACCCCTCCACTTT.